This TCR beta chain was sequenced in a study of tumor-infiltrating lymphocytes in primary liver carcinoma. Across the study: Each of the growths was stage T1-T3 N0M0, extending roughly 4.2 to 11 cm across.

Synthesis of TCR beta cDNA was carried out from 450 to 650 ng total RNA with a constant-region primer. Investigators got TCR beta libraries out of three nested multiplex PCR rounds, done with slightly modified ARM-PCR. A C-beta reverse primer and TRBV1-TRBV30 forward primers served in each of the first two PCR rounds, at roughly 10 cycles apiece. TCRdb fed the multiplex PCR reads into MiXCR, producing one record per CDR3 protein. The profile shows about 200,000 distinct CDR3 sequences, approximately 80% of them singletons. In germline, CDR1 is SQVTM, CDR2 ANQGSEA. The CDR3 loop spans 15 amino acids. As for this clonotype: Its antigen is not known. A read error may produce the germline difference seen at one junction end.

Study results and caveats: Lower overlap was observed for tumor-adjacent and tumor-blood pairs relative to tumor region pairs. Blood's top-250-clone fraction was significantly lower than that of tumors (p = 0.039).

Scientists recovered RNA and DNA together from approximately 20-30 mg of unsorted bulk tissue. V and J are TRBV29-1 and TRBJ1-2; perhaps TRBD1 as D (5 bases). Sequencing was carried out using tumor tissue from primary liver carcinoma. The source is a man aged 40-50 years with primary liver carcinoma and hepatitis B virus infection. The CDR3 is CSVGQGWCMGYGYTF. The CDR3 DNA reads TGCAGCGTTGGGCAGGGCTGGTGTATGGGCTATGGTTACACCTTC.